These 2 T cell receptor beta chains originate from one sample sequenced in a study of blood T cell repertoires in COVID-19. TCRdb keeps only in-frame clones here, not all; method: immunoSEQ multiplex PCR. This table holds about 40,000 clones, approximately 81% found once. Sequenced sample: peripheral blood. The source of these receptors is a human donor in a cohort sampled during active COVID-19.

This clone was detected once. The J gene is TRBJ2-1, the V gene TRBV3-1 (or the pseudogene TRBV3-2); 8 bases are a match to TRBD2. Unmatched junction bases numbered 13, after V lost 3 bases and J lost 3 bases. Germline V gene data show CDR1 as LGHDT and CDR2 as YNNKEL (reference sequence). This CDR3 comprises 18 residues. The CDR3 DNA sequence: TGTGCCAGCAGCCATCGTCGAACGGGGGGGCTGGTCTACAATGAGCAGTTCTTC. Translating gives CASSHRRTGGLVYNEQFF.

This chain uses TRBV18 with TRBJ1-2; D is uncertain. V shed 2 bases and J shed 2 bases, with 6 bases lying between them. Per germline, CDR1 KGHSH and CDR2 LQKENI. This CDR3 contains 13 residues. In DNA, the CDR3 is TGTGCCAGCTCACCAGAACAGAACTATGGCTACACCTTC. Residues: CASSPEQNYGYTF.